Below are 24 T cell receptor beta chains sequenced from a single sample in a study of blood T cell repertoires in COVID-19. Some clones are missing from TCRdb's copy, which holds only in-frame ones; the method was immunoSEQ multiplex PCR. The sample has 63,000 or so clones, roughly 91% seen once. Sequencing used peripheral blood. These receptors came from a man aged 55 to 70 with acute or convalescent COVID-19.

This clone came up once. This chain connects TRBV5-1 to TRBJ1-1, with a weak D call TRBD1 (6 bases). The CDR3 totals 15 residues. CDR1 SGHRS and CDR2 YFSETQ come from the germline V gene. Trimming took off 0 bases at V and 4 bases at J, with 13 bases between the two ends. The CDR3 DNA is TGCGCCAGCAGCTTGGATGTGGGGGCGAGCACTGAAGCTTTCTTT. Protein product: CASSLDVGASTEAFF.

CDR3 loop: CASSLAGTGELFF. For the CDR3, the DNA is TGTGCCAGCAGCTTGGCAGGCACCGGGGAGCTGTTTTTT. The genes are TRBV5-4 and TRBJ2-2; D is ambiguous. Germline lookup yields CDR1 SGHNT and CDR2 YYREEE (reference sequence). The CDR3 contains 13 residues. Between the trimmed V and J ends, which lost 0 bases and 4 bases, there was a span of 4 bases.

This clone has only a few counts. The gene calls are TRBV6-5 and TRBJ1-5, with D unclear. The V and J ends lost 4 bases and 5 bases respectively, with 15 bases between them. The length of the CDR3 is 15 residues. The germline V gene has CDR1 MNHEY and CDR2 SVGAGI. CDR3 loop: CASSSLGIGYQPQHF. The CDR3 nucleotides are TGTGCCAGCAGTTCACTAGGGATAGGATATCAGCCCCAGCATTTT.

The J gene is TRBJ1-2, the V gene TRBV7-2; D possibly corresponds to TRBD1 (6 bases). V was cut by 5 bases and J by 9 bases, with 25 bases left in between. In germline, CDR1 is SGHTA, CDR2 FQGNSA. The CDR3 extends over 16 amino acids. The CDR3 reads CASSGGGADLSLSYTF. Written as DNA, the CDR3 is TGTGCCAGCAGCGGAGGGGGGGCGGATCTCTCTTTGAGCTACACCTTC.

V is TRBV6-6 and J is TRBJ1-2; 9 bases fit TRBD1. Germline V CDR1 and CDR2: MNHNY, SVGAGI (reference sequence). This CDR3 region has 14 residues. With V trimmed by 7 bases and J by 4 bases, 7 bases remained unmatched. Here the CDR3 DNA reads TGTGCCAGCAATGCACAGGGGGCGATCTATGGCTACACCTTC. It translates to CASNAQGAIYGYTF.

This clone occurred once. CDR3 in amino acids: CASSLTEDRGPGYTF. The CDR3 DNA reads TGTGCCAGCAGCTTAACTGAAGACAGGGGACCTGGCTACACCTTC. The V call is TRBV7-9, the J call TRBJ1-2, with TRBD1 identical over 8 bases. V was pared by 2 bases and J by 7 bases, with 9 bases of the junction left unmatched. Germline CDR1 is SEHNR and CDR2 is FQNEAQ (reference sequence). The length of the CDR3 is 15 residues.

The V call is TRBV3-1 (or the pseudogene TRBV3-2), the J call TRBJ2-7; tentative D call: TRBD2 (6 bases). Per the germline V gene, CDR1 is LGHDT and CDR2 is YNNKEL (reference sequence). V lost 6 bases and J lost 3, with 12 bases in between. This CDR3 is 13 amino acids long. This chain's CDR3 is CASSPGLNYEQYF. The DNA for the CDR3 is TGTGCCAGCAGTCCGGGACTCAACTACGAGCAGTACTTC.

The rearrangement links TRBV27 to TRBJ1-2; weak D call: TRBD1 (6 bases). The CDR3 covers 13 residues. Germline CDR1 and CDR2: MNHEY and SMNVEV (reference sequence). Trimming left V 5 bases short and J 6 bases short, with 13 bases between. The CDR3 DNA follows: TGTGCCAGCAGTCACAGGGAGGGGCATGGCTACACCTTC. This sequence encodes CASSHREGHGYTF.

This rearrangement joins TRBV5-1 to TRBJ1-2; the D gene is possibly TRBD1 (6 bases). The CDR3 covers 12 residues. Germline V CDR1 and CDR2: SGHRS, YFSETQ. V was shortened by 0 bases and J by 8 bases, with 8 bases between the two germline ends. The CDR3 DNA follows: TGCGCCAGCAGCTTGGACAGGGAGGGCTACACCTTC. Protein: CASSLDREGYTF.

The chain is built from TRBV6-5 and TRBJ2-1, with 7 nucleotides matching TRBD2. Germline-derived CDR1 and CDR2 are MNHEY and SVGAGI. This CDR3 is 15 amino acids long. Trimming took 6 bases from V and 3 from J; bases not matched to a gene: 8. The DNA for the CDR3 is TGTGCCAGCAGCCCCCCGGGGGGATTCTACAATGAGCAGTTCTTC. This gives the protein CASSPPGGFYNEQFF.

The chain employs TRBV5-1 and TRBJ2-3, with TRBD1 identical over 9 bases. Germline CDR1 SGHRS, CDR2 YFSETQ. V trimming: 7 bases; J trimming: 2 bases; junction bases outside the gene matches: 8. The CDR3 loop spans 15 amino acids. CDR3 nucleotides: TGCGCCAGCTCAAAGGACAGGGGATACACAGATACGCAGTATTTT. Protein product: CASSKDRGYTDTQYF.

This chain links TRBV18 with TRBJ2-1, with D tentatively TRBD2 (5 bases). The CDR3 has 13 residues. V was pared by 5 bases and J by 5 bases, with 10 bases between. CDR1 is KGHSH and CDR2 is LQKENI in the germline V gene. CDR3 sequence reads: CASSTDGNNEQFF. For the CDR3, the DNA is TGTGCCAGCTCAACCGACGGGAACAATGAGCAGTTCTTC.

V and J are TRBV5-1 and TRBJ2-7; D gene unclear. V dropped 4 bases and J dropped 2 bases, with 7 bases sitting between them. Germline V gene sequence: CDR1 SGHRS, CDR2 YFSETQ. This CDR3 has 12 amino acids. CDR3 in DNA: TGCGCCAGCAGCCCAGGAACCTACGAGCAGTACTTC. Its protein is CASSPGTYEQYF.

The genes are TRBV27 and TRBJ1-1; no clear D gene. The CDR3 consists of 15 residues. Per the germline V gene, CDR1 is MNHEY and CDR2 is SMNVEV (reference sequence). Trimming removed 2 bases from V and 0 bases from J, with 10 bases in between. CDR3 bases: TGTGCCAGCAGTTTAGATGAGGGCTTGAACACTGAAGCTTTCTTT. Protein sequence: CASSLDEGLNTEAFF.

The V call is TRBV27, the J call TRBJ2-2; 9 bases map to TRBD2. J was trimmed by 8 bases and V by 4 bases; bases with no gene match: 14. The germline V gene encodes CDR1 MNHEY and CDR2 SMNVEV (reference sequence). The CDR3 loop spans 17 amino acids. The CDR3, as DNA: TGTGCCAGCAGTTCATCGGGACTAGCCCGTCCGGGTGGGGAGCTGTTTTTT. It is translated as CASSSSGLARPGGELFF.

The V gene is TRBV14, the J gene TRBJ2-5; D not resolved. The germline V and J ends were trimmed by 2 bases and 4 bases, with 5 bases remaining between them. The germline V gene encodes CDR1 SGHDN and CDR2 FVKESK. CDR3 length: 12 residues. DNA for the CDR3: TGTGCCAGCAGCCAATTCGGAGAGACCCAGTACTTC. This encodes CASSQFGETQYF.

This clone was seen only once. The CDR3 DNA sequence: TGTGCCATCAGCTTCACAGGGGGAGGCGGCTACACCTTC. Residues: CAISFTGGGGYTF. V usage is TRBV10-3 and J usage is TRBJ1-2; 8 bases are a match to TRBD1. V shed 6 bases, J shed 8 bases, and the junction held 8 bases outside the gene matches. The germline V gene has CDR1 ENHRY and CDR2 SYGVKD. The CDR3 is 13 amino acids.

The CDR3 sequence is CASSLLGQSYEQYF. CDR3 nucleotides: TGTGCCAGCAGTTTACTCGGACAGTCCTACGAGCAGTACTTC. V usage is TRBV7-9 and J usage is TRBJ2-7, with D maybe TRBD1 (6 bases). In germline, CDR1 is SEHNR, CDR2 FQNEAQ (reference sequence). This CDR3 spans 14 amino acids. V lost 6 bases to trimming and J lost 1 base, with 13 bases between them. Combining the CDR3 with reference TRBV7-9 and TRBJ2-7 gives the whole variable domain DTGVSQNPRHKITKRGQNVTFRCDPISEHNRLYWYRQTLGQGPEFLTYFQNEAQLEKSRLLSDRFSAERPKGSFSTLEIQRTEQGDSAMYLCASSLLGQSYEQYFGPGTRLTVT.

The V gene is TRBV11-2, the J gene TRBJ1-2, with TRBD1 as a possible D gene (5 bases). CDR1 is SGHAT, CDR2 FQNNGV, per germline. The length of the CDR3 is 15 residues. The V end was cut by 1 base, the J end by 7 bases, with 16 bases between. The CDR3 spells CASSLGSGLNSGYTF. The CDR3 DNA follows: TGTGCCAGCAGCTTAGGATCAGGGCTGAATAGTGGCTACACCTTC.

As for this clone: This same CDR3 is encoded by further DNA sequences in the sample. The chain links TRBV9 to TRBJ1-2; 12 nucleotides align to TRBD1. The CDR3 is made up of 15 amino acids. Germline CDR1 and CDR2: SGDLS and YYNGEE. The V and J ends lost 3 bases and 4 bases, in that order; junction bases with no gene match: 4. This CDR3 reads CASSAGTGGLYGYTF. The CDR3 nucleotides are TGTGCCAGCAGCGCGGGGACAGGGGGCCTCTATGGCTACACCTTC.

The chain couples TRBV12-5 to TRBJ1-5; D is unresolved. V gave up 6 bases and J gave up 7 bases, with 16 bases separating them. The germline gives CDR1 LGHNT, CDR2 FRNRAP. The CDR3 has 14 residues. CDR3 sequence: CASGLVNVAQPQHF. CDR3 nucleotides: TGTGCTAGTGGACTCGTGAATGTAGCACAGCCCCAGCATTTT.

The V gene is TRBV9, the J gene TRBJ1-1; D is possibly TRBD1 (5 bases). Looked up from germline, CDR1 is SGDLS and CDR2 is YYNGEE. This CDR3 is built from 16 residues. Trimming stripped 0 bases from V and 10 bases from J, with 22 bases between. CDR3 coding DNA: TGTGCCAGCAGCGTAGCTCCAGGGCAGGGCGACTTTGGAGCTTTCTTT. Translated, it gives CASSVAPGQGDFGAFF.

The chain carries TRBV4-2 and TRBJ1-2; 7 bases are a match to TRBD1. The V and J ends lost 3 bases and 3 bases, in that order; junction bases with no gene match: 16. The CDR3 has 18 amino acids. Germline assignment: CDR1 LGHNA and CDR2 YNFKEQ. The CDR3 DNA reads as TGTGCCAGCAGCCAGCGAACAGGGGCCTCCTATTTTGACTATGGCTACACCTTC. It codes for CASSQRTGASYFDYGYTF.

The chain links TRBV5-8 to TRBJ2-7; perhaps TRBD2 as D (6 bases). Germline CDR1 reads SGHTS; CDR2 reads YDEGEE. V lost 4 bases and J 2 bases, leaving 13 bases between the germline ends. This CDR3 spans 14 amino acids. The CDR3 DNA sequence: TGTGCCAGCAGCGCGGGACGGCTACCCTACGAGCAGTACTTC. Translating gives CASSAGRLPYEQYF.